This record looks at one T cell receptor (beta chain) sequence and its context. Its target is not known. These data belong to a study of T cell clones after liver transplantation. At the level of the study: Samples came pre-transplant, pre-randomization before withdrawal, and post-randomization after withdrawal ended. Study results and caveats: Post-transplant time points were not standardized, so conclusions are preliminary. Graft donor-reactive T cells may have migrated into the graft rather than being deleted. Donor-reactive sequences fell more than third party-reactive ones, suggesting partial deletion.

Sequenced by immunoSEQ multiplex PCR; TCRdb stores in-frame clones only, minus some. The repertoire holds tens of thousands of clones, with under 95% as singletons. Germline V gene sequence: CDR1 ENHRY, CDR2 SYGVKD. This CDR3 is built from 14 residues. Trimming shortened V by 10 bases and J by 6 bases, and 20 bases separated the two germline ends. This TCR derives from a human donor who received a liver transplant. Source: CD4+ T cells from blood, taken before liver transplant. V usage is TRBV10-3 and J usage is TRBJ2-3, with D maybe TRBD1 (5 bases). In DNA, the CDR3 is TGTGCCACCCGTAGGCCGTCAGGGTTGGATACGCAGTATTTT. Translating gives CATRRPSGLDTQYF.